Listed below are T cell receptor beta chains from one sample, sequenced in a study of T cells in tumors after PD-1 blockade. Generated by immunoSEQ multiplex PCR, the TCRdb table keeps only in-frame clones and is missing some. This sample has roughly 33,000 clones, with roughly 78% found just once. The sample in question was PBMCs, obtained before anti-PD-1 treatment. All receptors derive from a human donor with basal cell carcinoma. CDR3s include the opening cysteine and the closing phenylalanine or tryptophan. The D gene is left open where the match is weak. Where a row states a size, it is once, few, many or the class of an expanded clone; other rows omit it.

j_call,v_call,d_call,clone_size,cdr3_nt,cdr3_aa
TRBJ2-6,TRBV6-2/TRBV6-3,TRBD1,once,TGTGCCAGCAGTCGGACAGGGGACTCTGGGGCCAACGTCCTGACTTTC,CASSRTGDSGANVLTF
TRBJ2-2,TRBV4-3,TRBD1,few,TGCGCCAGCAGCCGTGGGGGAAGGGGGCGTATCGGGGAGCTGTTTTTT,CASSRGGRGRIGELFF
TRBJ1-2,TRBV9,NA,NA,TGTGCCAGCAGCGTAGTTCCCAGCTCCTATGGCTACACCTTC,CASSVVPSSYGYTF
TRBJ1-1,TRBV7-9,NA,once,TGTGCCAGCAGCCCGCTTCACACTGAAGCTTTCTTT,CASSPLHTEAFF
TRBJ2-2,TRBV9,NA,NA,TGTGCCAGCAGCGAGCGACCGGGACTCGAAAACACCGGGGAGCTGTTTTTT,CASSERPGLENTGELFF
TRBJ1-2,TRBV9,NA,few,TGTGCCAGCAGCGTAGGCCCAAATGCTAACTATGGCTACACCTTC,CASSVGPNANYGYTF
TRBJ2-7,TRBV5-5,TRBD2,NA,TGTGCCAGCAGTCGCTCCGGGACTAGCGGGGTAACGGAGCAGTACTTC,CASSRSGTSGVTEQYF
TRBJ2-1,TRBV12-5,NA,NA,TGTGCTAGTGGTTCAAGGGAGTACAATGAGCAGTTCTTC,CASGSREYNEQFF
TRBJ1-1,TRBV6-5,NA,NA,TGTGCCAGCAGCTCGGCGAGAGTCACTGAAGCTTTCTTT,CASSSARVTEAFF
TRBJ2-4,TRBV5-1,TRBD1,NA,TGCGCCAGCAGCCTAGTGACAGGGTTGGAAAACATTCAGTACTTC,CASSLVTGLENIQYF
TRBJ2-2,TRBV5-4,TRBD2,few,TGTGCCAGCAGCTTGCCAGCGGGAGACACCGGGGAGCTGTTTTTT,CASSLPAGDTGELFF
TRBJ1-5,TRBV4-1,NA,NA,TGCGCCAGCAGCCAGACCTGGGATCAGCCCCAGCATTTT,CASSQTWDQPQHF
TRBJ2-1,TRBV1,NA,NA,TGCACCAGCAGCCGAGCTGCGCGGGACCGCCTGGTGCATGAGCAGTTCTTC,CTSSRAARDRLVHEQFF
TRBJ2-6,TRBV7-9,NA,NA,TGTGCCAGCAGCTTAAAAACCTCTGGGGCCAACGTCCTGACTTTC,CASSLKTSGANVLTF
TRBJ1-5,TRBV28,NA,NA,TGTGCCAGCAGTTCAATGAGATATCAGCCCCAGCATTTT,CASSSMRYQPQHF
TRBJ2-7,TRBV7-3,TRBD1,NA,TGTGCCAGCAGCGCCGACAGGGGGCACGAGCAGTACTTC,CASSADRGHEQYF
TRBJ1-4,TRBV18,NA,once,TGTGCCAGCTCAGCTAATGAAAAACTGTTTTTT,CASSANEKLFF
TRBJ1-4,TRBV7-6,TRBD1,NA,TGTGCCAGCAGCTTAGGGACAGGGAATGAAAAACTGTTTTTT,CASSLGTGNEKLFF
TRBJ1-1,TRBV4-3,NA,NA,TGCGCCAGCAGCCAAGATACAGGATCGGATCCTGAAGCTTTCTTT,CASSQDTGSDPEAFF
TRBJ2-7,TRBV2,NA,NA,TGTGCCAGCAGTGAAATGGGAGGCGAGCAGTACTTC,CASSEMGGEQYF
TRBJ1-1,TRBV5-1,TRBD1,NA,TGCGCCAGCAGCACCTCCCTCGGGACAGGACGAAGGAACACTGAAGCTTTCTTT,CASSTSLGTGRRNTEAFF
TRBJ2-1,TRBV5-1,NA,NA,TGCGCCAGCAGTCCCCCCGGGACCCACAATGAGCAGTTCTTC,CASSPPGTHNEQFF
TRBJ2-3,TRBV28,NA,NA,TGTGCCAGCAACCGCGAGGCAGGGTTGGCAGATACGCAGTATTTT,CASNREAGLADTQYF
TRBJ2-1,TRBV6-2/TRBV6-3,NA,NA,TGTGCCAGCAGCATCTCAGGGGTCGGGTTCGGTGAGCAGTTCTTC,CASSISGVGFGEQFF
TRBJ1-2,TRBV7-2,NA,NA,TGTGCCAGCAGACAACAGCGGTCTAACTATGGCTACACCTTC,CASRQQRSNYGYTF
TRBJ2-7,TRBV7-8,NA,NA,TGTGCCAGCAGCTTAGGGGCCTACGAGCAGTACTTC,CASSLGAYEQYF
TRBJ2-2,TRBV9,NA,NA,TGTGCCAGCAGCGTAGATGTCGGGGAGGGACACAAGAACACCGGGGAGCTGTTTTTT,CASSVDVGEGHKNTGELFF
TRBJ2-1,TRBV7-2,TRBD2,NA,TGTGCCAGCAGCCGTTCGTACGGGGGGGCGATTGAGCAGTTCTTC,CASSRSYGGAIEQFF
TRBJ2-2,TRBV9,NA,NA,TGTGCCAGCAGCGGCTCTCTAGCGTCTATTACCGGGGAGCTGTTTTTT,CASSGSLASITGELFF
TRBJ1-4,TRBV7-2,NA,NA,TGTGCCAGCAGCCCACAGGGCAGATCAGTTGCTGAAAAACTGTTTTTT,CASSPQGRSVAEKLFF
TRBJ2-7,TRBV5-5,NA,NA,TGTGCCAGCGCCGGCCAGGGGACCTACGAGCAGTACTTC,CASAGQGTYEQYF
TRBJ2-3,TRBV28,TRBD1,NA,TGTGCCAGCAGTCCCTCGGGACAGGGGTTTACGGATACGCAGTATTTT,CASSPSGQGFTDTQYF
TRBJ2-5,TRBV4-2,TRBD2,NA,TGTGCCAGCAGCCAAGATGGTCTAGCGGCGGAGACCCAGTACTTC,CASSQDGLAAETQYF
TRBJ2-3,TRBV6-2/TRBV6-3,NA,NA,TGTGCCAGCAGTTACTCCTCTACAGATACGCAGTATTTT,CASSYSSTDTQYF
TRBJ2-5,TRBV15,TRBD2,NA,TGTGCCACCAGCAGATACCCCTCTGGACTAGCGGGAGGAGAGACCCAGTACTTC,CATSRYPSGLAGGETQYF
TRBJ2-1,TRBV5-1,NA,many,TGCGCCAGCAGCACCGACTTCAATGAGCAGTTCTTC,CASSTDFNEQFF
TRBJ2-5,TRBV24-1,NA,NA,TGTGCCACCAGTGGCGCAGTGCGGGACGGGCGGGAGACCCAGTACTTC,CATSGAVRDGRETQYF
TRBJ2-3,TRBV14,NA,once,TGTGCCGGCGGAGGGGCAGATACGCAGTATTTT,CAGGGADTQYF
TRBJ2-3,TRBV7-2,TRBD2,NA,TGTGCCAGCAGCAAACTAGCGATTGGCACAGATACGCAGTATTTT,CASSKLAIGTDTQYF
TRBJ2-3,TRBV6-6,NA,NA,TGTGCCAGCAGTTACTCGAAAGGGGTGAGAGATACGCAGTATTTT,CASSYSKGVRDTQYF
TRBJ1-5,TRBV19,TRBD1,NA,TGTGCCAGTAGTAGACCCCAACAGGGGGTTTTCAATCAGCCCCAGCATTTT,CASSRPQQGVFNQPQHF
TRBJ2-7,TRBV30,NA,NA,TGTGCCTGGAGTCTAGGACACTCCTACGAGCAGTACTTC,CAWSLGHSYEQYF
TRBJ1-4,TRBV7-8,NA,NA,TGTGCCAGCAGCTTAGGGACAGCAAATGAAAAACTGTTTTTT,CASSLGTANEKLFF
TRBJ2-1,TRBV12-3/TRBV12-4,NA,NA,TGTGCCAGCACATGGGGGCTAGGTGAGCAGTTCTTC,CASTWGLGEQFF
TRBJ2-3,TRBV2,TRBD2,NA,TGTGCCAGCGGGAGGGCCGGGGCAGATACGCAGTATTTT,CASGRAGADTQYF
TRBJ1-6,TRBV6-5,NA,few,TGTGCCAGCTCACAGACCGATAATTCACCCCTCCACTTT,CASSQTDNSPLHF
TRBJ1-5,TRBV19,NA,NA,TGTGCCAGTAGTCTTCAGGGGAATAGCAATCAGCCCCAGCATTTT,CASSLQGNSNQPQHF
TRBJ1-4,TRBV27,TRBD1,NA,TGTGCCAGCAGTTCCGGACAGGGACTTGCAACTAATGAAAAACTGTTTTTT,CASSSGQGLATNEKLFF
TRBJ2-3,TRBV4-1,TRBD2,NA,TGCGCCAGCAGCCCGGCTAGCGGGGGCCACACAGATACGCAGTATTTT,CASSPASGGHTDTQYF